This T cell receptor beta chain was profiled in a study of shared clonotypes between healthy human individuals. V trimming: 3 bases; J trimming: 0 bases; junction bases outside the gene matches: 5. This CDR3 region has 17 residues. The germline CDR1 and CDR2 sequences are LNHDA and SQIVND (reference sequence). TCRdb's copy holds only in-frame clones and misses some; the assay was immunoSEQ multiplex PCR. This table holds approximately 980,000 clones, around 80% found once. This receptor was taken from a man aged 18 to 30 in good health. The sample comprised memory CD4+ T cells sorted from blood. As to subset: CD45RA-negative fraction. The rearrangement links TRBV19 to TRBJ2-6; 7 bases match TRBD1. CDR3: CASSMAGGVSGANVLTF. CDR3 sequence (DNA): TGTGCCAGTAGTATGGCAGGGGGAGTCTCTGGGGCCAACGTCCTGACTTTC.